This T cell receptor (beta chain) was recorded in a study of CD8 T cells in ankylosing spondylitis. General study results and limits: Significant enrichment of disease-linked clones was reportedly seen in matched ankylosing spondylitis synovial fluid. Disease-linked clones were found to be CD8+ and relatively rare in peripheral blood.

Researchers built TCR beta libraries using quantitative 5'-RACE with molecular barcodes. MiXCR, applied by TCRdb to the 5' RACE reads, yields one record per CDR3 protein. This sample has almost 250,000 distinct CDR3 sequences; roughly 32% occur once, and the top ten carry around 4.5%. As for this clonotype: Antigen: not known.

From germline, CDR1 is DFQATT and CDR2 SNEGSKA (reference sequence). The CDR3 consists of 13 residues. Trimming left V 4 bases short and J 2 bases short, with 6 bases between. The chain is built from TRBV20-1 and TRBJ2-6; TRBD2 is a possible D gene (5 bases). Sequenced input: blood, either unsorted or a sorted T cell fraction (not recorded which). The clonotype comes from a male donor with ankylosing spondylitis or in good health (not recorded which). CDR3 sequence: CSANGAGANVLTF. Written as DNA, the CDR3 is TGCAGTGCTAACGGGGCTGGGGCCAACGTCCTGACTTTC.